The present entry profiles one T cell receptor beta chain with its context. Its target is not known. These data are taken from a study of shared clonotypes between healthy human individuals. Overall study findings and caveats: It was only blood that was sampled, and tissue repertoires likely differ. Genetic and exposure-history diversity was limited by the few donors.

All donors qualified as healthy HIV-negative adults and had experienced no recent acute infections or vaccinations. Authors' methods: Junction-only immunoSEQ data arrived without quality scores, meaning filtering differed. Some clones are missing from TCRdb's copy, which holds only in-frame ones; the method was immunoSEQ multiplex PCR. D and trimming come from the DNA, and the V and J calls and clone size come from that table. This table has about 450,000 clones, roughly 77% appearing once. The V segment lost 4 bases and the J segment 6 bases; nucleotides outside the gene matches: 16. Germline assignment: CDR1 SEHNR and CDR2 FQNEAQ (reference sequence). The CDR3 totals 17 residues.

The sequenced material came from PBMCs. This receptor was taken from a woman aged 40 to 49 in good health. Some clones in this sample may be carry-over from other donors' samples. The V gene is TRBV7-9, the J gene TRBJ2-7; 9 bases line up with TRBD2. CDR3 DNA sequence: TGTGCCAGCAGCTCGAACTGGGGACGCGGGAGGGATCGCGAGCAGTACTTC. This translates into CASSSNWGRGRDREQYF.